This TCR beta chain was identified in a study of identical twins. In germline, CDR1 is SGHRS, CDR2 YFSETQ. Trimming left V 3 bases short and J 5 bases short, with 17 bases between. The CDR3 has 15 residues. This clonotype was observed many times. The antigen is unknown. TCRdb called the 5' RACE reads again in MiXCR, with one record for every CDR3 protein. Of around 280,000 distinct CDR3 sequences detected, approximately 8.5% appear once; the ten largest clones hold over 2%. Study-level results: A cross-sectional statistical analysis, not follow-up of the same donors, supported the conclusions.

The same data also contributed to another study, on yellow fever vaccine responses in identical twins.

This sequence joins TRBV5-1 and TRBJ1-2, with D hard to call. The sequence came from a woman under 30 in good health. Sequenced sample: memory (CD45RO+) T cells sorted from blood. This CDR3 reads CASSSGLPSQYGYTF. As DNA, the CDR3 is TGCGCCAGCAGCTCCGGACTCCCTTCCCAATATGGCTACACCTTC. The full variable domain, with the rest looked up from reference TRBV5-1 and TRBJ1-2, is KAGVTQTPRYLIKTRGQQVTLSCSPISGHRSVSWYQQTPGQGLQFLFEYFSETQRNKGNFPGRFSGRQFSNSRSEMNVSTLELGDSALYLCASSSGLPSQYGYTFGSGTRLTVV.